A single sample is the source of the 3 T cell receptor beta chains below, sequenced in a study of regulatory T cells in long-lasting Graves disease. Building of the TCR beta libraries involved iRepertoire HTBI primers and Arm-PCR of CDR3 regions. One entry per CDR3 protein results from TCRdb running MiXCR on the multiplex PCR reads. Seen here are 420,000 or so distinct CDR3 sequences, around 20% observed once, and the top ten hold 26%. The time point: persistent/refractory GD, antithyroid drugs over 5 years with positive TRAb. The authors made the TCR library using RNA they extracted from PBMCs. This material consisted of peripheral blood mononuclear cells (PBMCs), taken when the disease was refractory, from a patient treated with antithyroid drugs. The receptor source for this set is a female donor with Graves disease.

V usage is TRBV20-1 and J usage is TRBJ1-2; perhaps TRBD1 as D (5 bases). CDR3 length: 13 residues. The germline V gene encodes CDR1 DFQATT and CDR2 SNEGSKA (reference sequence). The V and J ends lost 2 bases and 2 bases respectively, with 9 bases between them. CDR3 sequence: CSARTDKNYGYTF. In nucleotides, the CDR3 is TGCAGTGCTAGAACGGACAAAAACTATGGCTACACCTTC.

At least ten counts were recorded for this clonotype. The CDR3 loop reads CASSESRTGANVLTF. The CDR3 nucleotides read TGTGCCAGCAGTGAGTCCAGGACCGGGGCCAACGTCCTGACTTTC. This chain connects TRBV2 to TRBJ2-6; D unresolved. The V end lost 3 bases, the J end lost 4 bases, and 10 bases lay between the germline ends. The CDR3 has 15 residues. Per the germline V gene, CDR1 is SNHLY and CDR2 is FYNNEI.

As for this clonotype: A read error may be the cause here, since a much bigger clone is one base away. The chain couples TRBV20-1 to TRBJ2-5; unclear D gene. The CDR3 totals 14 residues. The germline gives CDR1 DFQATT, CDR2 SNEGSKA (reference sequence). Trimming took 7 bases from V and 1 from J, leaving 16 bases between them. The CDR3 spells CSVLYADTQETQYF. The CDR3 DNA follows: TGCAGTGTCCTATACGCCGATACCCAAGAGACCCAGTACTTC.